This TCR beta chain was sequenced during a study of blood T cell repertoires in COVID-19. Study-level background: Some COVID-19 samples were acute and others convalescent; all came from the United States, Italy and Spain. From T cells, B-cell-depleted T cells, or PBMCs came the material, which was cDNA or gDNA.

This clone was counted ten times or more. One end of the junction varies from germline; a read error may be responsible. Enrolment of Seattle patients took place during active infection, and they were followed longitudinally. In the source study's methods: Amplification with reference gene primers provided the estimates of nucleated cell counts. Sequencing used immunoSEQ multiplex PCR; TCRdb keeps in-frame clones, though not all of them. For V, J and clone size, that table is used; D and trimming come from the DNA. This table holds approximately 210,000 clones, approximately 84% found once. This CDR3 contains 13 residues. The V gene's germline CDR1 is SGHVS and CDR2 FQNEAQ.

The chain links TRBV7-8 to TRBJ2-5; D uncertain. Sequencing used peripheral blood. This receptor was taken from an elderly woman with COVID-19, enrolled during active disease. This CDR3 is CASSFRAQEAQYF. CDR3 coding DNA: TGTGCCAGCAGCTTCAGAGCCCAAGAGGCCCAGTACTTC.